The clone carrying this T cell receptor beta chain counts as medium-sized. Its specificity is unknown. This entry belongs to a study of PD-L1 blockade in urothelial cancer. Study-wide background: Males with bladder-origin urothelial cancer made up about nine tenths of the roughly 29 patients. General observations from the study: Durable-benefit patients showed greater tumor-associated blood clone expansion at 3 weeks. For every patient, only one FFPE tumor sample was used, and it was not taken just before treatment.

V shed 8 bases and J 5 bases; nucleotides not matched to a gene: 10. The CDR3 is 14 amino acids. CDR1 is MDHEN, CDR2 SYDVKM, per germline. The data were produced by immunoSEQ multiplex PCR, yet TCRdb's version contains in-frame clones alone and is incomplete. The sample shows 35,000 or so clones, roughly a third of them seen only once. This chain links TRBV28 with TRBJ2-5, with 8 bases matching TRBD2. The material was tumor tissue, obtained before atezolizumab (anti-PD-L1) treatment. The clonotype was recovered from a man between 60 and 75 years old with urothelial cancer. The CDR3, as DNA: TGTGCCAGCCGCTTTCAGGGCGGGGGGGAGACCCAGTACTTC. It translates to CASRFQGGGETQYF. Drawing the rest from reference TRBV28 and TRBJ2-5, the complete variable domain is DVKVTQSSRYLVKRTGEKVFLECVQDMDHENMFWYRQDPGLGLRLIYFSYDVKMKEKGDIPEGYSVSREKKERFSLILESASTNQTSMYLCASRFQGGGETQYFGPGTRLLVL.